A single sample is the source of the 21 T cell receptor beta chains below, sequenced in a study of identical twins. TCRdb used MiXCR to reprocess the 5' RACE reads, holding one entry per CDR3 protein. The table shows 200,000 to 250,000 distinct CDR3 sequences, with over 9.5% occurring only once. These data are also associated with another study on yellow fever vaccine responses in identical twins.

Sequencing was performed on memory (CD45RO+) T cells sorted from blood. Source of these receptors: a woman between 18 and 30 years old in good health.

The J gene is TRBJ2-7, the V gene TRBV12-3 or TRBV12-4; 8 nucleotides line up with TRBD1. V trimming: 5 bases; J trimming: 4 bases; junction bases outside the gene matches: 7. This CDR3 contains 14 residues. The CDR3 loop reads CASSEQGARYEQYF. The CDR3 DNA reads as TGTGCCAGCAGTGAGCAGGGGGCTCGGTACGAGCAGTACTTC.

In this sample, this clonotype turned up a few times. The chain employs TRBV7-2 and TRBJ2-7; tentatively, D is TRBD2 (5 bases). The germline V and J ends were trimmed by 0 bases and 4 bases, with 13 bases remaining between them. This CDR3 region has 15 residues. Germline V gives CDR1 SGHTA, CDR2 FQGNSA. CDR3 coding DNA: TGTGCCAGCAGCTTAGCTCCGGCTAGCAGGTACGAGCAGTACTTC. This translates into CASSLAPASRYEQYF.

V is TRBV28 and J is TRBJ2-1; no firm D call. Germline V gene lookup returns CDR1 MDHEN and CDR2 SYDVKM. The CDR3 contains 15 residues. V shed 4 bases and J shed 5 bases, with 15 bases lying between them. The CDR3 nucleotides are TGTGCCAGCAGTTCCCCTTCCCATAGGAACAATGAGCAGTTCTTC. Translation: CASSSPSHRNNEQFF.

The CDR3 DNA follows: TGTGCCAGCAGTTTAAAGGGAGGAGGCTCCTACGAGCAGTACTTC. Its translation: CASSLKGGGSYEQYF. V gene TRBV28 combines with J gene TRBJ2-7, with a possible D match to TRBD2 (6 bases). Germline values: CDR1 MDHEN, CDR2 SYDVKM. V shed 2 bases and J shed 0 bases, with 11 bases lying between them. The CDR3 consists of 15 residues.

The chain links TRBV7-2 to TRBJ2-7; D is undetermined. In germline, CDR1 is SGHTA, CDR2 FQGNSA. The germline V and J ends were trimmed by 7 bases and 2 bases, with 15 bases remaining between them. The length of the CDR3 is 14 residues. The DNA of the CDR3 is TGTGCCAGCACTGGCGCCCTGTCCCCCTACGAGCAGTACTTC. Amino acids: CASTGALSPYEQYF.

This clonotype was counted between two and nine times. V gene TRBV6-5 combines with J gene TRBJ2-5; no definite D call. This CDR3 spans 15 amino acids. Germline V gives CDR1 MNHEY, CDR2 SVGAGI. V lost 1 base and J lost 1, with 10 bases in between. CDR3 amino acids: CASSYFRAPQETQYF. The CDR3 coding sequence is TGTGCCAGCAGTTACTTTCGGGCCCCCCAAGAGACCCAGTACTTC.

This chain connects TRBV2 to TRBJ2-1; D gene uncertain. The V gene's germline CDR1 is SNHLY and CDR2 FYNNEI. The CDR3 is 15 residues long. Trimming took off 5 bases at V and 6 bases at J, with 17 bases between the two ends. CDR3 DNA sequence: TGTGCCAGCAGTACTCAGAACCAACTCCTCAATGAGCAGTTCTTC. Protein sequence: CASSTQNQLLNEQFF.

This clonotype was counted only a few times. The V gene is TRBV5-1, the J gene TRBJ2-3; 7 bases match TRBD2. With V trimmed by 6 bases and J by 1 base, 5 bases remained unmatched. The CDR3 covers 14 residues. Germline V gene sequence: CDR1 SGHRS, CDR2 YFSETQ. CDR3 in amino acids: CASTTRGGTDTQYF. Written as DNA, the CDR3 is TGCGCCAGCACCACCCGGGGGGGCACAGATACGCAGTATTTT.

This clonotype was counted only a few times. Germline and junction disagree at one end, which may indicate a read error. This chain uses TRBV11-2 with TRBJ2-1; 7 nucleotides agree with TRBD1. Looked up from germline, CDR1 is SGHAT and CDR2 is FQNNGV. The CDR3 covers 15 residues. CDR3 sequence reads: CASSVGTVDSTPKVF. CDR3 DNA sequence: TGTGCCAGCAGCGTCGGGACAGTAGACAGTACTCCCAAGGTCTTC. The whole variable domain, remainder taken from reference TRBV11-2 and TRBJ2-1, is EAGVAQSPRYKIIEKRQSVAFWCNPISGHATLYWYQQILGQGPKLLIQFQNNGVVDDSQLPKDRFSAERLKGVDSTLKIQPAKLEDSAVYLCASSVGTVDSTPKVFGPGTRLTVL.

By share, this clonotype ranks as medium-sized. V and J are TRBV24-1 and TRBJ2-1; 8 bases are shared with TRBD1. V shed 0 bases and J 0 bases; nucleotides not matched to a gene: 0. CDR1 is KGHDR and CDR2 is SFDVKD in the germline V gene. The CDR3 is made up of 16 amino acids. The CDR3 protein is CATSDLGQGSYNEQFF. For the CDR3, the DNA is TGTGCCACCAGTGATTTGGGACAGGGCTCCTACAATGAGCAGTTCTTC.

The J gene is TRBJ2-2, the V gene TRBV24-1; D assignment may be TRBD1 or TRBD2 (6 bases each). The CDR3 has 17 residues. The V gene's germline CDR1 is KGHDR and CDR2 SFDVKD. The V end lost 5 bases, the J end lost 4 bases, and 19 bases lay between the germline ends. The CDR3 loop is CATSAFSTRGGTGELFF. DNA of the CDR3: TGTGCCACCAGTGCTTTTTCAACCAGGGGAGGCACCGGGGAGCTGTTTTTT.

Only a few counts were recorded for this clonotype. The rearrangement joins TRBV4-2 to TRBJ2-2, with 9 nucleotides matching TRBD2. Trimming took 0 bases from V and 3 from J; bases not matched to a gene: 11. CDR3 length: 19 residues. CDR1 LGHNA and CDR2 YNFKEQ come from the germline V gene. The CDR3 nucleotides are TGTGCCAGCAGCCAAGAATTAGCGCGGGGGGGAGTTTACACCGGGGAGCTGTTTTTT. Translated: CASSQELARGGVYTGELFF.

The gene calls are TRBV2 and TRBJ2-6; D is unclear. V was shortened by 7 bases and J by 1 base, with 11 bases between the two germline ends. Germline V gene data show CDR1 as SNHLY and CDR2 as FYNNEI. The CDR3 covers 15 residues. CDR3 residues: CASNGHLSGANVLTF. The CDR3 bases are TGTGCCAGCAACGGGCATCTTTCTGGGGCCAACGTCCTGACTTTC.

The V and J genes are TRBV7-2 and TRBJ2-5; D is unclear. The CDR3 runs to 12 residues. CDR1 and CDR2 from the germline V gene are SGHTA and FQGNSA. The V end lost 6 bases, the J end lost 5 bases, and 10 bases lay between the germline ends. This CDR3 is CASRYNSETQYF. Here the CDR3 DNA reads TGTGCCAGCAGATACAATTCGGAGACCCAGTACTTC.

The chain uses TRBV12-3 or TRBV12-4 and TRBJ1-1, with D unclear. This CDR3 region has 15 residues. Trimming left V 2 bases short and J 5 bases short, with 15 bases between. The CDR3 bases are TGTGCCAGCAGTTTATTTCGCACAGTATTAACTGAAGCTTTCTTT. Residues: CASSLFRTVLTEAFF.

This clonotype has more than one count but fewer than ten. The chain joins TRBV6-2 or TRBV6-3 to TRBJ2-7; TRBD2 matches at 9 bases. This CDR3 is 14 amino acids long. Germline trimming cut 8 bases from V and 7 bases from J; bases unmatched to any gene: 12. Looked up from germline, CDR1 is MNHEY and CDR2 is SVGEGT. The DNA of the CDR3 is TGTGCCAGCGGGAGACTAGCGGTTATAAAGGAGCAGTACTTC. It translates to CASGRLAVIKEQYF.

In its sample, this clonotype was seen a few times. The chain recombines TRBV12-3 or TRBV12-4 with TRBJ2-4; D might be TRBD2 (5 bases). With 10 bases removed from V and 0 bases from J, the gap between germline ends came to 10 bases. The CDR3 has 13 residues. CDR3 in DNA: TGTGCCACCGGACTCGTAGCCAAAAACATTCAGTACTTC. It codes for CATGLVAKNIQYF.

The V and J genes are TRBV20-1 and TRBJ1-1; 9 nucleotides agree with TRBD1. The CDR3 runs 14 residues. Germline CDR1 reads DFQATT; CDR2 reads SNEGSKA (reference sequence). V shed 3 bases, J shed 4 bases, and the junction held 6 bases outside the gene matches. The CDR3 protein is CSASRGQGVTEAFF. In nucleotides, the CDR3 is TGCAGTGCTAGCCGGGGACAGGGTGTCACTGAAGCTTTCTTT.

The rearrangement uses TRBV19 and TRBJ1-1; D may be TRBD1 (5 bases). Trimming removed 1 base from V and 1 base from J, with 7 bases in between. The CDR3 has 14 amino acids. Per germline, CDR1 LNHDA and CDR2 SQIVND (reference sequence). DNA of the CDR3: TGTGCCAGTAGTATAGGGAGGGGGAACACTGAAGCTTTCTTT. The encoded protein is CASSIGRGNTEAFF.

The chain is built from TRBV20-1 and TRBJ2-5, with TRBD2 matching over 14 bases. The V gene end was trimmed by 0 bases and the J gene end by 0 bases; junction bases not matched to a gene: 12. Germline CDR1 and CDR2: DFQATT and SNEGSKA (reference sequence). This CDR3 has 20 amino acids. Here the CDR3 DNA reads TGCAGTGCTAGAGATCCCACGACTAGCGGGAGGGGTGGTAACCAAGAGACCCAGTACTTC. Amino acid sequence: CSARDPTTSGRGGNQETQYF.

This clonotype was seen many times. V usage is TRBV12-3 or TRBV12-4 and J usage is TRBJ2-7; 9 bases fit TRBD1. The CDR3 length is 14 residues. Trimming at V came to 7 bases and at J to 1 base, leaving 5 bases not matched to a gene. For the CDR3, the DNA is TGTGCCAGCAAACAGGGGGCCAATTCCTACGAGCAGTACTTC. Residues: CASKQGANSYEQYF.